This T cell receptor beta chain was sequenced for a study of CXCR3-negative and CXCR3-positive naive CD8 T cells (dated by TCRdb to the late 2010s). Context from the whole study: About 150 million TRB reads were obtained in total, roughly 1.5 +/- 0.3 million reads per library. The diversity and physicochemical repertoire analyses included 11 donors pooled from two independent experiments. The TRBV-TRBJ cluster analysis covered naive subsets from about 5 donors and memory cells from 3 donors. On the study overall, not on this receptor specifically: CXCR3 expression partially decreased after cryopreservation, so most assays used freshly isolated PBMCs. Comparably high repertoire diversity was found in both naive subsets, whereas much lower repertoire diversity was found in memory CD8+ T cells. Naive CXCR3-negative and CXCR3-positive cells from the same donor showed similar TRBV-TRBJ usage, whereas memory cells showed distinct patterns. Because surface CD5, which has been linked to self-reactivity in mice, was comparable between naive subsets, TCR interaction strength was also inferred from TRB CDR3 physicochemical properties. Compared with CXCR3-negative naive cells, CXCR3-positive naive cells had TRB CDR3s with higher hydrophobicity (lower Kidera factor 4), lower energy, and higher strength and volume indices.

The CDR3 holds 13 amino acids from the cysteine to the phenylalanine. Nucleotide data are not available. From the germline V gene, CDR1 is MNHEY and CDR2 is SVGEGT. The instrument given in TCRdb is NextSeq 550. The Human TCR Profiling Kit (MiLaboratory) was used to prepare UMI-labeled 5' RACE TRB cDNA libraries. cDNA synthesis used the entire amount of extracted RNA, and PCR amplification then used the entire amount of cDNA produced. Libraries were prepared in parallel with an identical number of PCR cycles. As for the original processing: With a requirement of at least two reads per UMI, MIGEC and MiXCR extracted about 50,000 +/- 10,000 unique UMI-labeled TRB cDNA molecules per library. An average of around 40,000 +/- 10,000 functional in-frame TRB CDR3 nucleotide clonotypes without stop codons was found per library. After each sample was downsampled to 5000 UMI-labeled TRB molecules, VDJtools was used to calculate diversity metrics such as normalized Shannon-Wiener and Chao1. VDJtools computed clonotype-size-weighted physicochemical properties of the central five CDR3 residues: interaction energy, strength, volume and Kidera factor 4. Following TCRdb reprocessing, every CDR3 protein sequence forms one entry, and DNA is not provided. The V and J calls come from TCRdb's annotation, not from the publication. The sample table gives about 90,000 distinct CDR3 sequences. The biggest ten clones account for 1.1% of the sample.

For each CD8+ T cell subset, flow sorting was done in triplicate, and 300,000 to 350,000 cells per subset went directly into RLT lysis buffer. Naive CD8+ T cells were defined stringently as CD45RO-CCR7+CD27+CD95- to exclude memory contaminants. Using standard density gradient centrifugation, peripheral blood mononuclear cells were isolated from buffy coats. Naive CXCR3-negative and CXCR3-positive CD8+ T cells were flow-sorted using a FACSAria III. An RNeasy Mini Kit was used to extract total RNA from the sorted cells. As regards this clonotype: Its binding antigen is unknown.

Material for sequencing was naive CXCR3- CD8+ T cells from blood. Taken with the paper, the label for cell subset or site translates to: CD45RO-CCR7+CD27+CD95- naive CD8+ T cells lacking CXCR3 (TNR3-). Rearrangement joined TRBV6-2 or TRBV6-3 to TRBJ2-1. The receptor's source is a human donor in good health. Some clones in this sample may be carry-over from other donors' samples. The CDR3 loop reads CASSYTARDEQFF.